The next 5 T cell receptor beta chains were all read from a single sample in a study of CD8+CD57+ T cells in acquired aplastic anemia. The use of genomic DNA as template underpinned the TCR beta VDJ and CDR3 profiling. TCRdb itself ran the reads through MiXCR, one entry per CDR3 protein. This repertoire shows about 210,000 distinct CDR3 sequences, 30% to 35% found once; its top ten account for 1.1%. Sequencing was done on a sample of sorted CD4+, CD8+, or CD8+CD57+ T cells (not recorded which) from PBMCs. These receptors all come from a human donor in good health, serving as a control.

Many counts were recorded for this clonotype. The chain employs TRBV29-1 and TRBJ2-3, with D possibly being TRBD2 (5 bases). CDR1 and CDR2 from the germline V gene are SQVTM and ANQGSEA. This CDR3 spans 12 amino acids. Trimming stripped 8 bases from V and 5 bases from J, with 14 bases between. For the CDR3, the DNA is TGCAGCTCTTTTATCCGGGAAGATACGCAGTATTTT. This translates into CSSFIREDTQYF.

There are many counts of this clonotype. The CDR3 sequence is CASSFNGLQPQHF. The CDR3, as DNA: TGTGCCAGCAGCTTCAACGGGCTTCAGCCCCAGCATTTT. This rearrangement joins TRBV5-5 to TRBJ1-5; D unclear. This CDR3 contains 13 residues. V was trimmed by 2 bases and J by 6 bases, leaving 9 bases between them. Germline-derived CDR1 and CDR2 are SGHKS and YYEKEE (reference sequence).

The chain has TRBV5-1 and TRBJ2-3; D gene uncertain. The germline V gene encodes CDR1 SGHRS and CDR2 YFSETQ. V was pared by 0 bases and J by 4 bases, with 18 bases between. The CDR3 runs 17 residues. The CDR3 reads CASSLGSLVLVPDTQYF. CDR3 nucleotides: TGCGCCAGCAGCTTGGGGAGTCTAGTACTTGTCCCAGATACGCAGTATTTT.

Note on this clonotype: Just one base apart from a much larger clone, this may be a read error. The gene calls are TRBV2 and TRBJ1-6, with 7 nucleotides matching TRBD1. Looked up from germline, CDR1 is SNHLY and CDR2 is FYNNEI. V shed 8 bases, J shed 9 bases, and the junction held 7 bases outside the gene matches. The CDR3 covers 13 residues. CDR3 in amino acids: CASSGTVSSPLHF. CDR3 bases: TGTGCCAGCTCCGGGACAGTGAGTTCACCCCTCCACTTT.

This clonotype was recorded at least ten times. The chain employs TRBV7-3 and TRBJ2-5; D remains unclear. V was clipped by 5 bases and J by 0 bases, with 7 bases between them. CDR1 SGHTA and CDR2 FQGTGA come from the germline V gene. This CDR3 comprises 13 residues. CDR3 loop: CASSLGYQETQYF. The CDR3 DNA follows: TGTGCCAGCAGCCTAGGGTACCAAGAGACCCAGTACTTC.